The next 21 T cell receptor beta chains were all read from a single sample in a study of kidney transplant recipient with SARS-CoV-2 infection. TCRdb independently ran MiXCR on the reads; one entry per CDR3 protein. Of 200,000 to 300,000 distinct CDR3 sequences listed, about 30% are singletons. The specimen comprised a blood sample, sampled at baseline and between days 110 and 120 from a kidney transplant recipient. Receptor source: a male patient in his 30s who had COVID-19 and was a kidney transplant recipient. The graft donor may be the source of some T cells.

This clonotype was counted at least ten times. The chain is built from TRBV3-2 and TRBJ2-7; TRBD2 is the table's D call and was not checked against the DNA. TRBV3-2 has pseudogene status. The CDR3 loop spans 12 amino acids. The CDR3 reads CASSQVSREQYF. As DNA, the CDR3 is TGTGCCAGCAGCCAAGTCTCCCGCGAGCAGTACTTC.

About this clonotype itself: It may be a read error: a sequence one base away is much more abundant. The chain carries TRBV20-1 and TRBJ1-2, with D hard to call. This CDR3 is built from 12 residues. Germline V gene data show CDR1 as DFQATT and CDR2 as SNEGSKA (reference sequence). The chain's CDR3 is CGASGPSYGYTF. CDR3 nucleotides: TGCGGTGCTAGCGGGCCGAGCTATGGCTACACCTTC.

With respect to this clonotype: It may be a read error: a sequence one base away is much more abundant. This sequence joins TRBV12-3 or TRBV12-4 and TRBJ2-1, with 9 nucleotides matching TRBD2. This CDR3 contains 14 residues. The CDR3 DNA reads TGTGCCAGCAGTTACGCGGGGGGGTTCGATGAGCGGTTCTTC. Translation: CASSYAGGFDERFF.

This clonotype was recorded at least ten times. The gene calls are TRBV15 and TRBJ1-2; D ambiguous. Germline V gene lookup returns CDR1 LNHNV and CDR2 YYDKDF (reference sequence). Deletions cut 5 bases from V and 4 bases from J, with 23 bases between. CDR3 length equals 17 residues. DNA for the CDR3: TGTGCCACCAGCTTCTTATTAAGGTGTGGAAAGACCTATGGCTACACCTTC. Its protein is CATSFLLRCGKTYGYTF.

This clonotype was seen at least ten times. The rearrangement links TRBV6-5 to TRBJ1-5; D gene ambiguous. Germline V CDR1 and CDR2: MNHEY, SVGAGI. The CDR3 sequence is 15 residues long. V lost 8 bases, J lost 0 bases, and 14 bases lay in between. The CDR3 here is CASRSHDSSNQPQHF. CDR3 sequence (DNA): TGTGCCAGCCGGTCCCACGATTCTAGCAATCAGCCCCAGCATTTT.

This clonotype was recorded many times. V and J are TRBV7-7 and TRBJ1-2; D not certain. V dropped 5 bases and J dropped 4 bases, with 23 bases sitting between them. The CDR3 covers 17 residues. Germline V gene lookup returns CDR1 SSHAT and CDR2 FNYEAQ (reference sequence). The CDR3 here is CASSTPSKCRKTYGYTF. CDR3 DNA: TGTGCCAGCAGCACTCCATCTAAGTGCCGAAAGACCTATGGCTACACCTTC.

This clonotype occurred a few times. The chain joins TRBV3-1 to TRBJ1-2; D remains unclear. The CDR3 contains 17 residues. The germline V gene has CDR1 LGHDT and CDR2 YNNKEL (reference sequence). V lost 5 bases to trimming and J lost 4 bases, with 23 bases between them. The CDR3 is CASSLSRTLRKTYGYTF. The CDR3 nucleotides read TGTGCCAGCAGCTTATCTCGCACCCTTCGAAAGACCTATGGCTACACCTTC.

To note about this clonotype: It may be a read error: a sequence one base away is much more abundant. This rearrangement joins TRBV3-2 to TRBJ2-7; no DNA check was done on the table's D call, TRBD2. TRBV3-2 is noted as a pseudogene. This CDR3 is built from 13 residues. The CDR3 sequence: CASSPLEGHGQYF. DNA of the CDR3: TGTGCCAGCAGCCCTCTTGAGGGCCACGGGCAGTACTTC.

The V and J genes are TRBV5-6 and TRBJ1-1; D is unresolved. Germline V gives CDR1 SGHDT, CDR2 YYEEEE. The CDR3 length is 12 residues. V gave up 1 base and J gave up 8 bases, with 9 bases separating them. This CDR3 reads CASSLSLREAFF. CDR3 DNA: TGTGCCAGCAGCTTGAGTCTCCGGGAAGCTTTCTTT.

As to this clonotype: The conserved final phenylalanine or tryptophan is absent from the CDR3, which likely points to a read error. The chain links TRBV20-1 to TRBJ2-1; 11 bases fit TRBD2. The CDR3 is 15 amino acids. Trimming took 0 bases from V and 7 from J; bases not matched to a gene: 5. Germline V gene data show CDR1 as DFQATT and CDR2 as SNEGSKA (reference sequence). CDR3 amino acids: CSARDPSGRSNEQFS. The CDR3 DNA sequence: TGCAGTGCTAGAGACCCTAGCGGGAGGAGTAATGAGCAGTTCTCC.

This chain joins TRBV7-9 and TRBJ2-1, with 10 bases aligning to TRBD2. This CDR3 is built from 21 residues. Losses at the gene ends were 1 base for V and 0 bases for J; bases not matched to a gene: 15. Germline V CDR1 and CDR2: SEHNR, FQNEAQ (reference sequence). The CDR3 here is CASSLEGGLAGAGGSYNEQFF. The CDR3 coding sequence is TGTGCCAGCAGCTTAGAAGGGGGGCTAGCGGGAGCCGGGGGCTCCTACAATGAGCAGTTCTTC.

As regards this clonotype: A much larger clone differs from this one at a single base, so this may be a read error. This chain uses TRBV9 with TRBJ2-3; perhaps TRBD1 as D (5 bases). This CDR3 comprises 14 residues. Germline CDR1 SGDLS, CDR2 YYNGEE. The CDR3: CASSVIGTTGTQYF. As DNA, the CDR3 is TGTGCCAGCAGCGTTATTGGCACTACAGGTACGCAGTATTTT. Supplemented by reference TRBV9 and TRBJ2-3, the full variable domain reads DSGVTQTPKHLITATGQRVTLRCSPRSGDLSVYWYQQSLDQGLQFLIQYYNGEERAKGNILERFSAQQFPDLHSELNLSSLELGDSALYFCASSVIGTTGTQYFGPGTRLTVL.

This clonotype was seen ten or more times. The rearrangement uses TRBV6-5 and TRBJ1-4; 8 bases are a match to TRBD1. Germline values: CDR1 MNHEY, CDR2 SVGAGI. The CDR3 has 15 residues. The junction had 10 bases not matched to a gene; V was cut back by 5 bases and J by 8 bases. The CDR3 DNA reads TGTGCCAGCAGTGTTCAGGGGGCAATTCGGGAAAAACTGTTTTTT. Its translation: CASSVQGAIREKLFF.

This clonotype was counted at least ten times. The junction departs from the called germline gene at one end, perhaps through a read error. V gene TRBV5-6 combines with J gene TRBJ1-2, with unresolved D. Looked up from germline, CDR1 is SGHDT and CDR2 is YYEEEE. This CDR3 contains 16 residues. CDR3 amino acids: CASCFSNSRKTYGYTF. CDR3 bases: TGTGCCAGCTGCTTCAGCAATAGTCGAAAGACCTATGGCTACACCTTC.

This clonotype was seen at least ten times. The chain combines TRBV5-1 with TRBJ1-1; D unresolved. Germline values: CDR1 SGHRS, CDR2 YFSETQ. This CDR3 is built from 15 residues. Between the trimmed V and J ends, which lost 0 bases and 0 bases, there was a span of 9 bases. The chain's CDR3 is CASSLEGWMNTEAFF. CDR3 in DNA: TGCGCCAGCAGCTTGGAAGGGTGGATGAACACTGAAGCTTTCTTT.

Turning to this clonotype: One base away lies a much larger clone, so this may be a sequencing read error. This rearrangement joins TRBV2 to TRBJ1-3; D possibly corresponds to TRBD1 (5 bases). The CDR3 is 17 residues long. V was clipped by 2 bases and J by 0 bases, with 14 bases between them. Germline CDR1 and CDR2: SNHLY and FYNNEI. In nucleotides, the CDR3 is TGTGCCAGCAGTGAATTGGGGGGGAGGTACTCTGGAAACACCATATATTTT. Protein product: CASSELGGRYSGNTIYF. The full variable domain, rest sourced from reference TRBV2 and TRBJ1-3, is EPEVTQTPSHQVTQMGQEVILRCVPISNHLYFYWYRQILGQKVEFLVSFYNNEISEKSEIFDDQFSVERPDGSNFTLKIRSTKLEDSAMYFCASSELGGRYSGNTIYFGEGSWLTVV.

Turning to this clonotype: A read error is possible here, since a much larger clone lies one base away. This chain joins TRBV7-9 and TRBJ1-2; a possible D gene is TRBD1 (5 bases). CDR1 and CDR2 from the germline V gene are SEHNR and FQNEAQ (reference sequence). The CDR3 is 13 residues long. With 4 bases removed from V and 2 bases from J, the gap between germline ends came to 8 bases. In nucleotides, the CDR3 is TGTGCCAGCAGCTCAGGGTCCAACTATGGCTACACCTTC. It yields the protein CASSSGSNYGYTF.

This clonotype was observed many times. CDR3 DNA sequence: TGTGCCAGCAGCCAAGATGGGGGATACACCGGGGAGCTGTTTTTT. This codes for CASSQDGGYTGELFF. The rearrangement joins TRBV3-1 to TRBJ2-2; either TRBD1 or TRBD2 may fit D (5 bases each). The CDR3 loop spans 15 amino acids. The germline V and J ends were trimmed by 0 bases and 3 bases, with 8 bases remaining between them. The V gene's germline CDR1 is LGHDT and CDR2 YNNKEL (reference sequence).

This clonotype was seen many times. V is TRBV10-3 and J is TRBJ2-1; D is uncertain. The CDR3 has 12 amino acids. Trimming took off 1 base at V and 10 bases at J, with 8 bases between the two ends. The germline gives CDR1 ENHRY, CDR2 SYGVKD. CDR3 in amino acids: CAISELAGEQFF. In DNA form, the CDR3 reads TGTGCCATCAGTGAGTTAGCTGGCGAGCAGTTCTTC.

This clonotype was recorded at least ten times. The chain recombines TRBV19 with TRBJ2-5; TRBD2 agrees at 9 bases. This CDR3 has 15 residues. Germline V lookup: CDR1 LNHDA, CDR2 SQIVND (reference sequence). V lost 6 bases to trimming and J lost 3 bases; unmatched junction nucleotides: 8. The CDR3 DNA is TGTGCCAGTAGCCAGCGGGAGGCCCGGGAAGAGACCCAGTACTTC. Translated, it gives CASSQREAREETQYF.

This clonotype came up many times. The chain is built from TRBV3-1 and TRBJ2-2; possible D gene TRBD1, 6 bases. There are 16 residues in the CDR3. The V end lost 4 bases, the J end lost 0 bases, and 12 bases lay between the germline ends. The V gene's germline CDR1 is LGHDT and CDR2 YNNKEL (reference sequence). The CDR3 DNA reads TGTGCCAGCAGCCCACCGACAGGAGCGAACACCGGGGAGCTGTTTTTT. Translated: CASSPPTGANTGELFF.